Listed below are T cell receptor beta chains from one sample, sequenced in a study of blood T cell repertoires in COVID-19. Profiling relied on immunoSEQ multiplex PCR, and the TCRdb table lists in-frame clones only, not all of them. In the table there are 500,000 or so clones, about 85% of which are singletons. Sample: PBMCs or T cells enriched from blood (not recorded which). All receptors come from a young woman who had recovered from COVID-19. The CDR3 runs from the conserved cysteine through the conserved F or W. Each record gives: V gene, clone size, D gene, J gene, CDR3 protein, CDR3 DNA. The D gene is left open where the match is weak. Expanded clones are given a class, and other clones once, few, many or no size at all.

>TRBV29-1|.|.|TRBJ2-7
CSVQSRRGYEQYF
TGCAGCGTTCAATCCCGGAGGGGCTACGAGCAGTACTTC
>TRBV6-5|.|TRBD2|TRBJ2-1
CASNRGGWNEQFF
TGTGCCAGCAACCGGGGGGGCTGGAATGAGCAGTTCTTC
>TRBV6-5|.|.|TRBJ2-7
CASTSGFSNEQYF
TGTGCCAGCACCTCCGGGTTCTCCAACGAGCAGTACTTC
>TRBV19|.|TRBD1|TRBJ2-7
CASSMGDSVYEQYF
TGTGCCAGTAGTATGGGGGACAGCGTCTACGAGCAGTACTTC
>TRBV7-4|.|.|TRBJ2-4
CASSLVISGLAKNIQYF
TGTGCCAGCAGCTTAGTGATTTCAGGTCTAGCCAAAAACATTCAGTACTTC
>TRBV3-1/TRBV3-2|.|TRBD1|TRBJ2-5
CASSSYRGPNQETQYF
TGTGCCAGCAGTTCTTACAGGGGTCCTAATCAAGAGACCCAGTACTTC
>TRBV28|.|TRBD1|TRBJ1-5
CASRRDPDRGIGQPQHF
TGTGCCAGCAGGAGAGACCCAGACAGGGGAATCGGTCAGCCCCAGCATTTT
>TRBV13|once|TRBD1|TRBJ2-7
CASSLGTGLYEQYF
TGTGCCAGCAGCTTAGGGACAGGGCTCTACGAGCAGTACTTC
>TRBV7-2|.|TRBD1|TRBJ1-1
CASSTDGTADTEAFF
TGTGCCAGCAGCACCGACGGGACAGCAGACACTGAAGCTTTCTTT
>TRBV6-6|.|TRBD1|TRBJ1-6
CASSPGTGVGWNSPLHF
TGTGCCAGCAGTCCCGGGACAGGGGTGGGGTGGAATTCACCCCTCCACTTT
>TRBV4-1|.|TRBD2|TRBJ2-7
CASSPRLAGSEQYF
TGCGCCAGCAGCCCCAGACTAGCGGGGTCCGAGCAGTACTTC
>TRBV7-3|.|.|TRBJ2-3
CASRQTGTSSDTQYF
TGTGCCAGCAGACAAACCGGGACTTCATCAGATACGCAGTATTTT
>TRBV27|.|.|TRBJ1-1
CASSVGGRTEAFF
TGTGCCAGCAGTGTCGGAGGGCGGACTGAAGCTTTCTTT
>TRBV5-1|.|.|TRBJ1-6
CASSLGGPGSPLHF
TGCGCCAGCAGCTTGGGGGGGCCGGGTTCACCCCTCCACTTT
>TRBV7-7|.|TRBD1|TRBJ1-4
CASSLVQGEKLFF
TGTGCCAGCAGCTTAGTACAGGGGGAAAAACTGTTTTTT
>TRBV14|once|TRBD2|TRBJ2-7
CASSLAGGVYEQYF
TGTGCCAGCAGCCTTGCCGGGGGGGTCTACGAGCAGTACTTC
>TRBV18|.|.|TRBJ1-2
CASSRLAALSGYTF
TGTGCCAGCTCACGTCTGGCGGCCTTGAGTGGCTACACCTTC
>TRBV19|once|.|TRBJ1-5
CASSTDSSNQPQHF
TGTGCCAGTAGTACCGACAGTAGCAATCAGCCCCAGCATTTT
>TRBV3-1/TRBV3-2|.|.|TRBJ1-4
CASSQGQTATNEKLFF
TGTGCCAGCAGCCAAGGACAGACTGCAACTAATGAAAAACTGTTTTTT
>TRBV7-9|.|TRBD2|TRBJ2-2
CASSLGGGAAGELFF
TGTGCCAGCAGCTTAGGCGGGGGGGCCGCCGGGGAGCTGTTTTTT
>TRBV5-1|.|.|TRBJ1-1
CASSLDGKDTEAFF
TGCGCCAGCAGCCTTGACGGGAAGGACACTGAAGCTTTCTTT
>TRBV5-1|.|TRBD1|TRBJ1-6
CASSPRQGGDSPLHF
TGCGCCAGCAGCCCGCGACAGGGAGGAGATTCACCCCTCCACTTT
>TRBV11-2|.|.|TRBJ2-1
CASSAGFSYNEQFF
TGTGCCAGCAGCGCCGGGTTCTCCTACAATGAGCAGTTCTTC